The 5 T cell receptor beta chains below all came from one sample that was sequenced in a study of cytomegalovirus exposure and HLA in healthy donors. Generated by immunoSEQ multiplex PCR, the TCRdb table keeps only in-frame clones and is missing some. In the table there are some 110,000 clones, 88% of which are singletons. Sequences were obtained from PBMCs. The receptors originated from a man aged 18 to 30 in good health and CMV-seropositive.

The J gene is TRBJ2-7, the V gene TRBV4-1; the D gene is possibly TRBD2 (5 bases). The CDR3 runs 15 residues. The germline gives CDR1 MGHRA, CDR2 YSYEKL. Trimming cost V 0 bases and J 3 bases, with 12 bases left between them. The CDR3 coding sequence is TGCGCCAGCAGCCAAGATATCGGGGAAAGCTACGAGCAGTACTTC. It encodes CASSQDIGESYEQYF.

The CDR3 reads CASSENRANEKLFF. As DNA, the CDR3 is TGTGCCAGCAGTGAGAACAGGGCTAATGAAAAACTGTTTTTT. The rearrangement uses TRBV2 and TRBJ1-4; a weak D match, TRBD1 (6 bases). The CDR3 runs 14 residues. V lost 3 bases to trimming and J lost 3 bases, with 8 bases between them. Germline-derived CDR1 and CDR2 are SNHLY and FYNNEI.

This clone was detected only once. V is TRBV11-2 and J is TRBJ1-4, with 12 bases lining up with TRBD1. J was trimmed by 16 bases and V by 0 bases; bases with no gene match: 6. Looked up from germline, CDR1 is SGHAT and CDR2 is FQNNGV. CDR3 length equals 14 residues. CDR3 sequence (DNA): TGTGCCAGCAGCTTAGAGGGACAGGGGGCACTCCGGTTTTTT. It translates to CASSLEGQGALRFF.

This clone has just one count. The CDR3 region is CAISEGTGDNSPLHF. The CDR3 bases are TGTGCCATCAGTGAGGGGACAGGGGATAATTCACCCCTCCACTTT. The chain has TRBV10-3 and TRBJ1-6, with 10 bases lining up with TRBD1. This CDR3 region has 15 residues. CDR1 and CDR2 (germline): ENHRY, SYGVKD. The J segment lost 5 bases and the V segment lost 2 bases, leaving 0 bases of the junction unmatched.

This clone was picked up a small number of times. This chain uses TRBV14 with TRBJ1-5; tentative D call: TRBD1 (5 bases). CDR3 size: 16 residues. V was cut by 4 bases and J by 5 bases, with 18 bases left in between. Per the germline V gene, CDR1 is SGHDN and CDR2 is FVKESK. The CDR3, as DNA: TGTGCCAGCAGCCGACACTCCCAACAGGTAGATCAGCCCCAGCATTTT. Its protein is CASSRHSQQVDQPQHF.